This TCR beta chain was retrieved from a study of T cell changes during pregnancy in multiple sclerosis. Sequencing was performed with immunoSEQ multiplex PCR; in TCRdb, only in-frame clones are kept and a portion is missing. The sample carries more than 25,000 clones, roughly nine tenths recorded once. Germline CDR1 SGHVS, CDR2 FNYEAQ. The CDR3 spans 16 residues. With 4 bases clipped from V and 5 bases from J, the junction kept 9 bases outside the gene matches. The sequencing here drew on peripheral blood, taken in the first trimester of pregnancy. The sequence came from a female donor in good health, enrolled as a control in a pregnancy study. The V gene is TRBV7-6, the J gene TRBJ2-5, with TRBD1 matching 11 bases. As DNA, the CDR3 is TGTGCCAGCAGCTCTGGACAGGGGGCGTGGGTGGAGACCCAGTACTTC. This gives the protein CASSSGQGAWVETQYF.